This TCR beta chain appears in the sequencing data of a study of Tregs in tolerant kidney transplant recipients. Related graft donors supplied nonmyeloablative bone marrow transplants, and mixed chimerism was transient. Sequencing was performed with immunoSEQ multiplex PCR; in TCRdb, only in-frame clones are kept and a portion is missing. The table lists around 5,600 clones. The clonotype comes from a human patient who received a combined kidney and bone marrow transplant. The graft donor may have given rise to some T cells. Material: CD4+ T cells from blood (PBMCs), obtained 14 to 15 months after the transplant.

CDR3 DNA (partial): TGTGCTAGTGCCCTCCGGTACACCGGGGAG. This translates into CASALRYTGE. The entire CDR3 protein is CASALRYTGELFF. This chain joins TRBV12-5 and TRBJ2-2; unclear D gene. The read terminates 3 residues before the CDR3 end, so the remaining end is supplied by the germline J gene. Germline V gene sequence: CDR1 LGHNT, CDR2 FRNRAP. The ends were cut back, 7 bases at V and 3 bases at J, with 9 bases in the middle. CDR3 length: 13 amino acids.